These 6 T cell receptor beta chains came from one sample sequenced in a study of T-cell reconstitution after alpha-beta-depleted transplantation in children (dated by TCRdb to the mid-2010s). Libraries were built with PCR. The data were produced on an Illumina HiSeq 2500. To normalize quantification of the TCRbeta repertoire, the TCR libraries were built with molecular barcoding that relied on unique molecular identifiers. The public reads were reanalyzed by TCRdb: fastp trimming at Q25, MiXCR alignment, in-frame beta chains only. Rows matching on CDR3 protein sequence are summarized as one entry with the most common DNA and genes. The sample yields 380,000 or so distinct CDR3 sequences; about an eighth were counted once. The top ten clonotypes cover about 4.5% of the sample. The sequencing used PBMCs, collected from the stem cell graft. All receptors come from a human donor who donated a stem cell graft to a child with Fanconi anemia.

This clonotype has a handful of counts. V is TRBV18 and J is TRBJ1-1; no definite D call. V was trimmed by 0 bases and J by 5 bases, leaving 16 bases between them. In germline, CDR1 is KGHSH, CDR2 LQKENI. CDR3 length equals 16 residues. The CDR3, as DNA: TGTGCCAGCTCACCACCGAGTGTCGGGAGTTTTACTGAAGCTTTCTTT. It translates to CASSPPSVGSFTEAFF.

This clonotype was seen more than once but under ten times. This rearrangement joins TRBV10-3 to TRBJ1-1, with no clear D. Trimming shortened V by 3 bases and J by 3 bases, and 5 bases separated the two germline ends. The CDR3 contains 12 residues. In germline, CDR1 is ENHRY, CDR2 SYGVKD. In DNA form, the CDR3 reads TGTGCCATCAGTGACGGGTACACTGAAGCTTTCTTT. This sequence encodes CAISDGYTEAFF.

This clonotype has only a few counts. This chain joins TRBV6-5 and TRBJ2-7, with D maybe TRBD2 (5 bases). V lost 0 bases and J lost 4, with 10 bases in between. Germline CDR1 reads MNHEY; CDR2 reads SVGAGI. The CDR3 is 14 residues long. The CDR3 DNA reads as TGTGCCAGCAGTTACTCGACCGGGGTGTACGAGCAGTACTTC. Its protein product is CASSYSTGVYEQYF.

This clonotype was detected only a few times. The rearrangement joins TRBV27 to TRBJ2-1; TRBD1 matches at 9 bases. CDR3 length: 12 amino acids. V shed 5 bases, J shed 13 bases, and the junction held 6 bases outside the gene matches. CDR1 is MNHEY and CDR2 is SMNVEV in the germline V gene (reference sequence). CDR3 sequence (DNA): TGTGCCAGCAGTGGGACAGGGCGATCACAGTTCTTC. Its translation: CASSGTGRSQFF.

This clonotype was counted at least ten times. Written as DNA, the CDR3 is TGTGCCAGCAGTTCGTCGCTAGCGGGGGATCATGAGCAGTTCTTC. It encodes CASSSSLAGDHEQFF. This chain uses TRBV6-5 with TRBJ2-1, with 10 bases that match TRBD2. Trimming removed 4 bases from V and 8 bases from J; junction bases left unmatched: 8. The CDR3 is 15 residues long. Per germline, CDR1 MNHEY and CDR2 SVGAGI.

The sample holds many counts of this clonotype. V gene TRBV5-1 combines with J gene TRBJ1-2; D is possibly TRBD1 (5 bases). The germline V and J ends were trimmed by 2 bases and 2 bases, with 7 bases remaining between them. CDR3 length: 13 amino acids. CDR1 SGHRS and CDR2 YFSETQ come from the germline V gene. The CDR3 bases are TGCGCCAGCAGCTTAGAGGGGAACTATGGCTACACCTTC. It yields the protein CASSLEGNYGYTF. Based on the CDR3 plus reference TRBV5-1 and TRBJ1-2, the full variable domain is KAGVTQTPRYLIKTRGQQVTLSCSPISGHRSVSWYQQTPGQGLQFLFEYFSETQRNKGNFPGRFSGRQFSNSRSEMNVSTLELGDSALYLCASSLEGNYGYTFGSGTRLTVV.